The sequence of this TCR beta chain was determined in a study of CD8+ T cells in alopecia areata. Study-wide context: Oral tofacitinib, 5 to 10 mg twice daily, was given in an open-label trial.

PBMCs provided sorted CD4+ and CD8+ T cells. The germline V gene has CDR1 SEHNR and CDR2 FQNEAQ (reference sequence). This CDR3 has 15 residues. Comment on this clone: Its target is not known. One end of the junction does not line up with germline, which may come from a read error.

Reverse transcription of extracted RNA yielded cDNA, which provided the sequencing template. The repertoire was sequenced with immunoSEQ multiplex PCR; TCRdb's copy has only in-frame clones and lacks some. This table has about 150,000 clones, roughly 64% appearing once. Whole-study results and caveats: Scalp lesions, especially in alopecia totalis/universalis, had higher clonality than normal scalp.

This rearrangement joins TRBV7-9 to TRBJ2-3; TRBD1 agrees at 9 bases. The receptor's source is a human donor with alopecia areata. The specimen was CD4+ T cells sorted from blood, collected at week 0. CDR3 DNA: TGTGCCAGCAGCTTAGGGACAGGGGTCACATATACGCAGTATTTT. As protein: CASSLGTGVTYTQYF.